Detailed here is one T cell receptor (beta chain). What it binds is unknown. This CDR3 comprises 15 residues. Germline CDR1 MNHNY, CDR2 SVGAGI (reference sequence). The ends were cut back, 7 bases at V and 1 base at J, with 16 bases in the middle. In TCRdb, the reads were re-called with MiXCR into one record per CDR3 protein. Of about 360,000 distinct CDR3 sequences listed, approximately 18% are singletons. The data stem from a study of T cell repertoires in cytomegalovirus infection. The wider study: Indications came from public TCR beta signatures; they pointed to CMV infection and to a matching HLA type.

Study outcomes and limitations: Adding up the frequency of public TCR beta families identified people who carried CMV plus the relevant HLA. Dominating the ex vivo response were HLA-C-restricted CMV-specific TCR beta clonotypes.

The genes are TRBV6-6 and TRBJ1-1, with D perhaps TRBD1 (6 bases). The TCR sequence derives from a human donor in good health (CMV status not recorded). Some clones in this sample may be carry-over from other donors' samples. Sequenced sample: PBMCs. CDR3 sequence (DNA): TGTGCCAGCACTCTCGGAGTGACAGGGAACACTGAAGCTTTCTTT. This translates into CASTLGVTGNTEAFF.